This note documents a single T cell receptor beta chain sequence. Its matching antigen is unknown. The data were taken from a study of cytomegalovirus exposure and HLA in healthy donors. General observations from the study: Indistinguishable V segments, including TRBV6-2 and TRBV6-3, were excluded. In vitro, three CMV-associated chains proved specific for CMV antigens.

With 60 Vbeta and 13 Jbeta primers, the PCR was carried out. Repertoires were generated with immunoSEQ multiplex PCR, while TCRdb's copy carries only in-frame clones and drops some. The clone table shows some 62,000 clones, with the ten largest holding approximately 5.3%. The CDR3 covers 16 residues. After removal of 0 bases from V and 3 bases from J, the junction contained 8 bases not matched to a gene. The germline V gene has CDR1 MGHRA and CDR2 YSYEKL. The gene calls are TRBV4-1 and TRBJ2-7; TRBD1 matches 7 bases. Sequenced input: PBMCs. The clonotype comes from a man aged 25 to 40 in good health and CMV-seropositive. The CDR3 loop is CASSQDRGQRIYEQYF. The CDR3 DNA sequence: TGCGCCAGCAGCCAAGATAGGGGACAGAGAATCTACGAGCAGTACTTC.